This TCR beta chain was documented in a study of T cells in Graves' hyperthyroidism and ophthalmopathy (dated 2019 in TCRdb). In terms of the full investigation: Peripheral blood samples were taken at initial diagnosis, before any treatment was given. The 100 discovery patients were randomly split 7:3 into training and test sets. An independent validation cohort of fewer than 20 hyperthyroidism patients and some 15 patients who later progressed to ophthalmopathy tested prospective prediction of ophthalmopathy. The paper reports TCR Vbeta CDR3 sequencing of over 130 peripheral blood samples: under 45 ophthalmopathy, under 80 hyperthyroidism and around 17 progressor patients. After sampling, hyperthyroidism patients received methimazole starting at 30 mg daily, and ophthalmopathy patients received high-dose intravenous methylprednisolone. To identify TCR V-J signatures that set the groups apart, the researchers used a discovery cohort of approximately 98 patients, made up of some 41 with Graves' ophthalmopathy and some 58 with stable Graves' hyperthyroidism. In about six Graves' hyperthyroidism patients, the study also compared T-cell repertoires from thyroid tissue with T-cell repertoires from blood.

Graves' hyperthyroidism was defined as stable when no progression to ophthalmopathy occurred over 18 months of follow-up. The hyperthyroidism patients were between 18 and 65 years old and newly diagnosed, with a disease duration of less than 2 months. Any patient with an uncontrolled infection, another autoimmune disease, pregnancy or lactation was excluded. Diagnoses relied on clinical symptoms, serum thyroxine and TRAb, thyroid ultrasound and orbital computed tomography. PBMCs were separated from 10 ml of fresh peripheral blood using Ficoll-Paque density gradient centrifugation. Total RNA was extracted using Trizol reagent, and RNA quality was assessed on an Agilent 2100 Bioanalyzer. Broad study findings and their caveats: During validation, the model predicted progression to ophthalmopathy a median of approximately 6 months ahead of onset, with approximately 71% sensitivity and 72% to 80% specificity. In cross-validation, a model built on a 13 V-J signature told ophthalmopathy apart from stable hyperthyroidism with 87.88% sensitivity and around 81% specificity, and in testing the same model reached 80%/75%. Most expanded thyroid clonotypes (frequency above 0.001) were also detected in blood, suggesting blood repertoires may reflect thyroid immune responses. No statistical method was used to fix the sample size in advance, and group allocation was not hidden from the investigators.

This clonotype was counted ten times or more. Its target antigen remains unknown. Base qualities were left out, and no much larger clone turns up one base away. V gives up 3 bases and J gives up 2 bases, and the segment between their germline ends measures 13 bases. The CDR3, from cysteine to phenylalanine, totals 15 residues. Just CDR3 DNA is preserved here, 45 bases in frame from base 1. TCR beta CDR3 regions were amplified from RNA transcripts. For the first round of RT-PCR on the TCR CDR3, the HTBI primer set was used together with the Qiagen OneStep RT-PCR kit. A second multiplex PCR round built the libraries, followed by size selection and purification. Sequencing of the libraries was done on an Illumina HiSeq2000 using paired-end 100 bp reads. In the paper's pipeline: SOAPnuke was used to process the raw data, removing reads that contained adapters or uncalled bases, had a mean Phred below 15, or lacked an exact match to the constant primer or identifier. High-quality paired reads were merged using COPE v1.2.5, and each unique nucleotide sequence was defined as a clonotype. Clonotypes were aligned to IMGT TRBV, TRBD and TRBJ reference segments using MiTCR v1.1. Analysis was restricted to V-J combinations with a frequency above 0.0001, which covered 98% to 99.2% of repertoires. A TCS score was defined as the ratio between F50 (clonal expansion) and ExV (chaos), using BLOSUM62-based TCRdist between CDR3 peptides within each V-J. Welch's t-statistics and random forest reduced approximately 520 V-J features to 13, which were used in a naive Bayes classifier (R e1071). TCRdb trimmed the raw reads at Q25, called clones with MiXCR and kept productive beta chains. CDR3 protein sequences are deduplicated, and each keeps its most common genes and DNA. The V and J calls reflect TCRdb's pipeline rather than the authors' work. The sample yields about 360,000 distinct CDR3 sequences; roughly an eighth were counted once. The ten biggest clones cover 9.2% of the sample.

The chain employs TRBV12-3 or TRBV12-4 and TRBJ1-2; there is no confident call for the D gene. Material: blood. The clonotype comes from a young woman with Graves' hyperthyroidism. The base sequence is TGTGCCAGCAGTTTCCTCGGACGGCGAAACTATGGCTACACCTTC. This sequence encodes CASSFLGRRNYGYTF.